Following are 18 T cell receptor beta chains from one sample sequenced in a study of T cells in Graves' hyperthyroidism and ophthalmopathy. Amplification of TCR beta CDR3 regions was performed using RNA transcripts as template. Primed by the HTBI set, a first-round RT-PCR was run on the TCR CDR3. TCRdb analysed the multiplex PCR reads with MiXCR anew, one entry per CDR3 protein. In the table there are 330,000 or so distinct CDR3 sequences, 15% to 20% of which are singletons. Sequencing used blood. These receptors originate from a middle-aged woman with Graves' ophthalmopathy.

This clonotype has ten or more counts. V usage is TRBV28 and J usage is TRBJ2-3; the match to TRBD1 covers 11 bases. This CDR3 comprises 15 residues. With V trimmed by 5 bases and J by 6 bases, 7 bases remained unmatched. Germline V gives CDR1 MDHEN, CDR2 SYDVKM. This CDR3 is CASSARTGGVDTQYF. In DNA, the CDR3 is TGTGCCAGCAGTGCCCGGACAGGGGGCGTGGATACGCAGTATTTT.

Ten or more counts support this clonotype. V usage is TRBV28 and J usage is TRBJ2-7, with D tentatively TRBD2 (5 bases). The CDR3 has 14 amino acids. The germline V and J ends were trimmed by 4 bases and 2 bases, with 12 bases remaining between them. CDR1 MDHEN and CDR2 SYDVKM come from the germline V gene. The CDR3 reads CASSSSGITYEQYF. The DNA of the CDR3 is TGTGCCAGCAGTTCCTCGGGGATTACCTACGAGCAGTACTTC.

The J gene is TRBJ2-7, the V gene TRBV28, with D unresolved. Per the germline V gene, CDR1 is MDHEN and CDR2 is SYDVKM. This CDR3 is built from 13 residues. Deletions cut 3 bases from V and 2 bases from J, with 8 bases between. This chain's CDR3 is CASSFDRPYEQYF. The CDR3 DNA follows: TGTGCCAGCAGTTTTGACCGCCCCTACGAGCAGTACTTC.

The table lists this clonotype with many counts. The J gene is TRBJ2-7, the V gene TRBV6-2 or TRBV6-3; tentatively, D is TRBD1 (6 bases). This CDR3 is built from 12 residues. V lost 6 bases and J 1 base, leaving 7 bases between the germline ends. Germline-derived CDR1 and CDR2 are MNHEY and SVGEGT. CDR3 in DNA: TGTGCCAGCAGACAGGGATCCTACGAGCAGTACTTC. It specifies CASRQGSYEQYF.

This clonotype was seen ten or more times. A read error may be the cause here, since a much bigger clone is one base away. The CDR3 sequence: CASGLGGGDYGYTF. CDR3 DNA sequence: TGTGCCAGCGGTTTGGGGGGAGGAGACTATGGCTACACCTTC. The chain links TRBV12-3 or TRBV12-4 to TRBJ1-2; maybe TRBD1 (5 bases). This CDR3 spans 14 amino acids.

This clonotype was found many times. V usage is TRBV6-5 and J usage is TRBJ2-5, with a possible D match to TRBD1 (6 bases). From germline, CDR1 is MNHEY and CDR2 SVGAGI. The V gene lost 5 bases and the J gene lost 4 bases, with 14 bases spanning the gap. The CDR3 has 14 residues. CDR3 bases: TGTGCCAGCAGTCACAGGGTTTGGGGAGAGACCCAGTACTTC. Protein: CASSHRVWGETQYF.

This clonotype was counted ten times or more. The V and J genes are TRBV20-1 and TRBJ1-3; D is perhaps TRBD1 (5 bases). V lost 1 base, J lost 2 bases, and 15 bases lay in between. The CDR3 loop spans 16 amino acids. Germline values: CDR1 DFQATT, CDR2 SNEGSKA (reference sequence). The CDR3 loop is CSARARDWGPGNTIYF. CDR3 bases: TGCAGTGCTAGAGCACGGGACTGGGGTCCTGGAAACACCATATATTTT.

The table lists this clonotype with many counts. The V gene is TRBV6-2 or TRBV6-3, the J gene TRBJ1-3; D call uncertain. Between the trimmed V and J ends, which lost 5 bases and 4 bases, there was a span of 15 bases. The germline V gene encodes CDR1 MNHEY and CDR2 SVGEGT. The CDR3 totals 15 residues. CDR3 sequence (DNA): TGTGCCAGCAGTACTATAGCCACGGGCGGAAACACCATATATTTT. Translation gives CASSTIATGGNTIYF.

This clonotype was detected ten times or more. The J gene is TRBJ2-7, the V gene TRBV28; D is perhaps TRBD1 (6 bases). Trimming cost V 7 bases and J 1 base, with 14 bases left between them. The germline CDR1 and CDR2 sequences are MDHEN and SYDVKM. The CDR3 has 14 amino acids. The CDR3 loop reads CASTMAQGSYEQYF. For the CDR3, the DNA is TGTGCCAGCACCATGGCACAGGGTTCCTACGAGCAGTACTTC.

The chain is built from TRBV2 and TRBJ1-3; unclear D gene. This CDR3 contains 15 residues. V was pared by 4 bases and J by 1 base, with 11 bases between. Germline V gene lookup returns CDR1 SNHLY and CDR2 FYNNEI. The CDR3 DNA reads TGTGCCAGCAGTGCTCAGGCAGCTTCTGGAAACACCATATATTTT. Translated: CASSAQAASGNTIYF.

This clonotype was counted many times. The V and J genes are TRBV6-1 and TRBJ2-7, with D perhaps TRBD2 (6 bases). Germline V gene lookup returns CDR1 MNHNS and CDR2 SASEGT. V lost 1 base and J lost 0, with 10 bases in between. The CDR3 is 15 amino acids. CDR3 DNA: TGTGCCAGCAGTGAAGAGGAGGGGCTCTCCTACGAGCAGTACTTC. It yields the protein CASSEEEGLSYEQYF.

In nucleotides, the CDR3 is TGTGCCAGCTCACCTCTAGCGGCGAACACCGGGGAGCTGTTTTTT. Translation gives CASSPLAANTGELFF. The chain joins TRBV18 to TRBJ2-2; TRBD2 matches at 7 bases. V lost 3 bases and J lost 0; bases outside the gene matches: 1. From germline, CDR1 is KGHSH and CDR2 LQKENI. The CDR3 runs to 15 residues.

This clonotype was detected ten times or more. J is TRBJ2-7 and V is TRBV29-1; TRBD1 matches at 8 bases. Germline CDR1 is SQVTM and CDR2 is ANQGSEA. The CDR3 is 15 amino acids. J gave up 7 bases and V 2 bases, and 13 bases lay outside the gene matches. CDR3 residues: CSVESSGQGAREQYF. The CDR3 nucleotides are TGCAGCGTTGAATCTTCTGGGCAGGGGGCACGGGAGCAGTACTTC.

This clonotype has a handful of counts. V is TRBV5-4 and J is TRBJ2-2, with a tentative D call TRBD1 (6 bases). This CDR3 contains 17 residues. CDR1 is SGHNT, CDR2 YYREEE, per germline (reference sequence). The V and J ends lost 0 bases and 5 bases respectively, with 17 bases between them. CDR3 protein: CASSLGVLEQGTGELFF. The CDR3 nucleotides are TGTGCCAGCAGCTTGGGGGTTTTGGAACAGGGAACCGGGGAGCTGTTTTTT. Using reference TRBV5-4 and TRBJ2-2 for the parts outside the CDR3, the full variable domain is ETGVTQSPTHLIKTRGQQVTLRCSSQSGHNTVSWYQQALGQGPQFIFQYYREEENGRGNFPPRFSGLQFPNYSSELNVNALELDDSALYLCASSLGVLEQGTGELFFGEGSRLTVL.

This chain joins TRBV7-3 and TRBJ2-1, with 11 bases that match TRBD2. The junction had 2 bases not matched to a gene; V was cut back by 0 bases and J by 7 bases. CDR3 length: 15 residues. CDR1 and CDR2 (germline): SGHTA, FQGTGA. The CDR3 reads CASSLTASGRNEQFF. CDR3 nucleotides: TGTGCCAGCAGCTTAACGGCTAGCGGGAGGAATGAGCAGTTCTTC.

This clonotype was counted at least ten times. The genes are TRBV29-1 and TRBJ2-7; D might be TRBD1 (5 bases). V lost 5 bases and J 4 bases, leaving 18 bases between the germline ends. The CDR3 length is 14 residues. Germline V gene sequence: CDR1 SQVTM, CDR2 ANQGSEA. CDR3 sequence: CSVSRSTSGYEQYF. The CDR3 coding sequence is TGCAGCGTTAGCAGGTCGACCTCAGGGTACGAGCAGTACTTC.

This clonotype came up many times. The chain is built from TRBV7-9 and TRBJ2-2; the D gene is possibly TRBD1 (6 bases). Trimming left V 10 bases short and J 7 bases short, with 7 bases between. CDR3 length: 10 residues. CDR1 is SEHNR, CDR2 FQNEAQ, per germline (reference sequence). CDR3 coding DNA: TGTGCCATCAGGGGCGGGGAGCTGTTTTTT. It specifies CAIRGGELFF.

The DNA for the CDR3 is TGTGCCATCAGCGCTACGGGACAGGGAACGGAGTACTTC. Its protein product is CAISATGQGTEYF. The V call is TRBV10-3, the J call TRBJ2-7, with 9 bases that match TRBD1. J lost 11 bases, V lost 6 bases, and 11 bases had no gene match. Germline CDR1 is ENHRY and CDR2 is SYGVKD. The CDR3 loop spans 13 amino acids.